Listed below are T cell receptor beta chains from one sample, sequenced in a study of T cells in Graves' hyperthyroidism and ophthalmopathy. From the multiplex PCR reads, TCRdb called clonotypes with MiXCR, one entry per CDR3 protein. This sample carries 600,000 to 650,000 distinct CDR3 sequences, roughly 20% of them seen once, and the ten largest clones take more than 30%. The sample was blood. These TCRs come from a man aged 25-40 years with Graves' ophthalmopathy. The CDR3 runs from the conserved cysteine through the conserved F or W. The order of the fields is V gene, D gene, J gene, clone size, CDR3 protein, CDR3 DNA. The D gene is left open where the match is weak. Not every row has a clone size; where given, it reads once, few, many or a size class.

>TRBV7-2|TRBD1|TRBJ1-5|many
CASSPRQGRYSNQPQHF
TGTGCCAGCAGCCCGAGACAGGGGCGATATAGCAATCAGCCCCAGCATTTT
>TRBV20-1|.|TRBJ1-5|.
CSAEQGGYSNQPQHF
TGCAGTGCGGAGCAGGGAGGGTATAGCAATCAGCCCCAGCATTTT
>TRBV4-3|TRBD2|TRBJ2-5|.
CASSQDLRGRGLWETQYF
TGCGCCAGCAGCCAAGATTTACGCGGGAGGGGGTTGTGGGAGACCCAGTACTTC
>TRBV18|.|TRBJ2-1|few
CASSLTRWASYNEQFF
TGTGCCAGCTCCCTAACCCGGTGGGCGTCCTACAATGAGCAGTTCTTC
>TRBV12-3/TRBV12-4|.|TRBJ2-7|few
CASRRSGTRNYEQYF
TGTGCCAGCAGACGCTCCGGGACACGGAACTACGAGCAGTACTTC
>TRBV19|.|TRBJ1-1|.
CASSTSVSFEAFF
TGTGCCAGTAGTACGTCTGTCAGTTTTGAAGCTTTCTTT
>TRBV20-1|.|TRBJ2-7|many
CSARGPSYEQYF
TGCAGTGCTAGGGGACCCTCGTACGAGCAGTACTTC
>TRBV6-6|.|TRBJ2-5|few
CASSYSMGVGTQYF
TGTGCCAGCAGTTACTCCATGGGGGTGGGGACCCAGTACTTC
>TRBV29-1|.|TRBJ2-1|few
CSVEQVHNEQFF
TGCAGCGTCGAACAGGTTCACAATGAGCAGTTCTTC
>TRBV6-1|.|TRBJ2-7|few
CASSPGPASSYEQYF
TGTGCCAGCAGTCCCGGACCCGCAAGCTCCTACGAGCAGTACTTC
>TRBV28|TRBD1|TRBJ2-7|many
CASSSSGQGVYEQYF
TGTGCCAGCAGTTCATCGGGACAGGGGGTCTACGAGCAGTACTTC
>TRBV25-1|.|TRBJ1-3|few
CASSESASTLTGNTIYF
TGTGCCAGCAGTGAATCTGCATCAACTTTAACTGGAAACACCATATATTTT
>TRBV18|.|TRBJ2-5|many
CASSPPSSKETQYF
TGTGCCAGCTCACCACCGTCTAGCAAGGAGACCCAGTACTTC
>TRBV20-1|.|TRBJ2-7|.
CSAPGGYEQYF
TGCAGTGCCCCTGGGGGGTACGAGCAGTACTTC
>TRBV30|TRBD1|TRBJ1-1|many
CAWRGTGNTEAFF
TGTGCCTGGAGAGGGACAGGGAACACTGAAGCTTTCTTT
>TRBV4-3|.|TRBJ2-7|.
CASSQGFRNQRISGEQYF
TGCGCCAGCAGCCAAGGTTTCCGCAATCAGCGGATAAGTGGGGAGCAGTACTTC
>TRBV3-1|TRBD1|TRBJ1-4|many
CASSPRDRAGEKLFF
TGTGCCAGCAGCCCCCGGGACAGGGCTGGTGAAAAACTGTTTTTT
>TRBV12-3/TRBV12-4|TRBD2|TRBJ2-1|few
CASTGTSGRYNEQFF
TGTGCCAGCACCGGGACTAGCGGGAGATACAATGAGCAGTTCTTC
>TRBV30|.|TRBJ2-1|few
CAWSGESSNEQFF
TGTGCCTGGAGTGGGGAGAGCTCGAATGAGCAGTTCTTC
>TRBV29-1|.|TRBJ2-7|few
CSVRTANNYEQYF
TGCAGCGTTCGGACAGCGAACAACTACGAGCAGTACTTC
>TRBV12-3/TRBV12-4|.|TRBJ2-1|.
CASSPGRWRNEQFF
TGTGCCAGCAGTCCTGGAAGGTGGAGGAATGAGCAGTTCTTC
>TRBV20-1|.|TRBJ2-7|many
CSARDKVQGTPNYEQYF
TGCAGTGCTAGAGATAAAGTTCAGGGGACCCCTAACTACGAGCAGTACTTC
>TRBV6-1|.|TRBJ2-2|few
CASSGIGELFF
TGTGCCAGCAGTGGGATCGGGGAGCTGTTTTTT
>TRBV19|TRBD1|TRBJ2-6|.
CASSATGAGANVLTF
TGTGCCAGTAGTGCCACAGGGGCTGGGGCCAACGTCCTGACTTTC
>TRBV6-5|TRBD1|TRBJ2-4|few
CASSSGQGKDIQYF
TGTGCCAGCAGTTCGGGACAGGGGAAGGACATTCAGTACTTC
>TRBV11-2|TRBD2|TRBJ2-2|.
CASSLGASGTGELFF
TGTGCCAGCAGCTTAGGGGCTAGCGGCACCGGGGAGCTGTTTTTT
>TRBV30|TRBD1|TRBJ2-7|few
CASLGDRGSYEQYF
TGTGCCTCTCTCGGCGACAGGGGTTCCTACGAGCAGTACTTC
>TRBV6-1|.|TRBJ2-7|many
CASKKNQGYEQYF
TGTGCCAGCAAGAAAAATCAGGGCTACGAGCAGTACTTC
>TRBV7-3|.|TRBJ2-1|.
CASSLTGENEQFF
TGTGCCAGCAGCTTAACAGGGGAGAATGAGCAGTTCTTC
>TRBV2|TRBD2|TRBJ2-6|.
CASWGGAGANVLTF
TGTGCCAGCTGGGGAGGGGCTGGGGCCAACGTCCTGACTTTC
>TRBV7-9|.|TRBJ1-5|few
CASAQADQPQHF
TGTGCCAGCGCACAGGCCGATCAGCCCCAGCATTTT
>TRBV28|TRBD1|TRBJ2-3|.
CASSWDSFEDTQYF
TGTGCCAGCAGTTGGGACAGCTTTGAGGATACGCAGTATTTT
>TRBV4-1|TRBD2|TRBJ2-3|.
CASSQDRGRVTDTQYF
TGCGCCAGCAGCCAAGACCGCGGGAGGGTCACAGATACGCAGTATTTT
>TRBV20-1|TRBD2|TRBJ2-5|few
CSARPLLAGEETQYF
TGCAGTGCTAGACCCCTTCTAGCGGGCGAGGAGACCCAGTACTTC
>TRBV13|TRBD2|TRBJ2-5|many
CASSLGLAGGEYF
TGTGCCAGCAGCTTAGGACTAGCGGGAGGGGAGTACTTC
>TRBV11-2|.|TRBJ2-7|many
CASSLPGSFYEQYF
TGTGCCAGCAGCTTACCCGGCTCCTTTTACGAGCAGTACTTC
>TRBV7-9|.|TRBJ1-3|.
CASSLANIGAGGNTIYF
TGTGCCAGCAGCTTAGCGAACATCGGGGCAGGTGGAAACACCATATATTTT
>TRBV20-1|TRBD2|TRBJ2-7|.
CSARGDYDEQYF
TGCAGTGCTAGAGGGGACTATGACGAGCAGTACTTC